This T cell receptor beta chain stems from a study of blood T cell repertoires in COVID-19. Study-wide context: Samples came from the United States, Italy and Spain, spanning acute and convalescent COVID-19. Sample material is recorded as cDNA or gDNA derived from T cells, B-cell-depleted T cells, or PBMCs.

In the original workflow: Estimation of nucleated cell counts was performed using reference gene primer amplification. Clones were read by immunoSEQ multiplex PCR, and TCRdb kept only the in-frame ones, dropping some. That table furnishes V, J and clone size, whereas the DNA furnished D and trimming. The table includes nearly 55,000 clones, 65% to 85% detected once. In this sample, this clone turned up once. CDR3 length: 15 amino acids. In germline, CDR1 is LGHNA, CDR2 YNFKEQ. The germline V and J ends were trimmed by 0 bases and 9 bases, with 15 bases remaining between them. This receptor was obtained from a human donor with active or convalescent COVID-19. The donor label of this sample is uncertain. The J gene is TRBJ2-1, the V gene TRBV4-2; D is perhaps TRBD1 (6 bases). Material: peripheral blood. CDR3 sequence (DNA): TGTGCCAGCAGCCAAGATGGGTCGAAAGGGGGTGAGCAGTTCTTC. This translates into CASSQDGSKGGEQFF.